The 22 T cell receptor beta chains given below trace back to one sample, sequenced in a study of T cells after yellow fever vaccination. TCRdb fed the 5' RACE reads into MiXCR, producing one record per CDR3 protein. The repertoire holds 340,000 or so distinct CDR3 sequences, with approximately 12% as singletons. Sequenced material: CD4+ T cells sorted from PBMCs, taken 15 days after the yellow fever booster vaccination. The receptors derive from a man between 18 and 29 years old who received the YFV17D yellow fever vaccine.

The rearrangement uses TRBV7-3 and TRBJ1-5; D perhaps matches TRBD1 (6 bases). The V end lost 5 bases, the J end lost 4 bases, and 9 bases lay between the germline ends. This CDR3 has 13 residues. Germline loops: CDR1 SGHTA, CDR2 FQGTGA. The CDR3 region is CASSTGQNQPQHF. CDR3 nucleotide sequence: TGTGCCAGCAGCACCGGACAGAATCAGCCCCAGCATTTT.

This clonotype turned up a few times. This chain joins TRBV5-1 and TRBJ2-7; D remains ambiguous. Germline CDR1 and CDR2: SGHRS and YFSETQ. The CDR3 runs to 14 residues. V lost 5 bases and J lost 3, with 15 bases in between. The chain's CDR3 is CASRLASLSYEQYF. The CDR3 DNA sequence: TGCGCCAGCAGATTAGCCTCCTTGAGCTACGAGCAGTACTTC. Complete variable domain (other parts from reference TRBV5-1 and TRBJ2-7): KAGVTQTPRYLIKTRGQQVTLSCSPISGHRSVSWYQQTPGQGLQFLFEYFSETQRNKGNFPGRFSGRQFSNSRSEMNVSTLELGDSALYLCASRLASLSYEQYFGPGTRLTVT.

The gene calls are TRBV11-2 and TRBJ2-3; TRBD2 agrees at 10 bases. The V segment lost 2 bases and the J segment 5 bases; nucleotides outside the gene matches: 19. This CDR3 is 20 amino acids long. The germline V gene encodes CDR1 SGHAT and CDR2 FQNNGV. The CDR3 spells CASSLQGSVASGGRRDTQYF. The CDR3 DNA reads as TGTGCCAGCAGCTTACAGGGGAGTGTGGCTAGCGGGGGCCGTAGAGATACGCAGTATTTT.

This clonotype was recorded at least ten times. The chain carries TRBV7-2 and TRBJ2-7; D possibly matches TRBD1 or TRBD2 (5 bases each). The CDR3 is made up of 14 amino acids. The V gene's germline CDR1 is SGHTA and CDR2 FQGNSA. Trimming removed 5 bases at V and 2 bases at J, with 13 bases between. The CDR3 is CASSLGMGAYEQYV. The CDR3 DNA is TGTGCCAGCAGCCTAGGGATGGGGGCCTACGAGCAGTACGTC.

CDR3 region: CASSLDRGATDTQYF. CDR3 bases: TGCGCCAGCAGCCTCGACAGGGGGGCCACAGATACGCAGTATTTT. V and J are TRBV4-3 and TRBJ2-3; 9 positions match TRBD1. The CDR3 covers 15 residues. With 4 bases clipped from V and 2 bases from J, the junction kept 4 bases outside the gene matches. The germline V gene has CDR1 LGHNA and CDR2 YSLEER.

The gene calls are TRBV7-2 and TRBJ2-1; a weak D match, TRBD2 (6 bases). The CDR3 covers 15 residues. CDR1 is SGHTA and CDR2 is FQGNSA in the germline V gene. Trimming removed 0 bases at V and 4 bases at J, with 10 bases between. The CDR3 loop reads CASSLAGGIYNEQFF. For the CDR3, the DNA is TGTGCCAGCAGCTTAGCGGGGGGAATTTACAATGAGCAGTTCTTC.

This sequence joins TRBV12-3 or TRBV12-4 and TRBJ2-3; D is unclear. CDR3 length: 14 amino acids. The V end lost 7 bases, the J end lost 2 bases, and 13 bases lay between the germline ends. CDR3 nucleotide sequence: TGTGCCAGCAACCGAGGAGCCGACACAGATACGCAGTATTTT. Translation gives CASNRGADTDTQYF.

This clonotype was recorded only once. The J gene is TRBJ1-1, the V gene TRBV11-2, with TRBD1 matching 7 bases. The ends lost 4 bases at V and 0 bases at J; junction bases unmatched: 8. The CDR3 totals 16 residues. The germline V gene encodes CDR1 SGHAT and CDR2 FQNNGV. The CDR3 region is CASSSQTGTLNTEAFF. The CDR3, as DNA: TGTGCCAGCAGCTCACAGACAGGGACGTTGAACACTGAAGCTTTCTTT.

This clonotype was found many times. The chain recombines TRBV2 with TRBJ1-4, with a tentative D call TRBD1 (6 bases). CDR3 size: 15 residues. Trimming removed 6 bases from V and 3 bases from J, with 14 bases in between. Germline V lookup: CDR1 SNHLY, CDR2 FYNNEI. CDR3 loop: CASSQGWSANEKLFF. CDR3 coding DNA: TGTGCCAGCAGCCAGGGGTGGTCAGCTAATGAAAAACTGTTTTTT.

The V call is TRBV5-5, the J call TRBJ2-4; tentative D call: TRBD2 (6 bases). The CDR3 runs 16 residues. In germline, CDR1 is SGHKS, CDR2 YYEKEE (reference sequence). Trimming shortened V by 3 bases and J by 8 bases, and 21 bases separated the two germline ends. The CDR3: CASSSPLGGVGDIQYF. In nucleotides, the CDR3 is TGTGCCAGCAGCTCACCCCTGGGGGGAGTGGGGGACATTCAGTACTTC. The variable domain in full, completed from reference TRBV5-5 and TRBJ2-4, reads DAGVTQSPTHLIKTRGQQVTLRCSPISGHKSVSWYQQVLGQGPQFIFQYYEKEERGRGNFPDRFSARQFPNYSSELNVNALLLGDSALYLCASSSPLGGVGDIQYFGAGTRLSVL.

Many counts were recorded for this clonotype. The chain joins TRBV4-1 to TRBJ2-5, with D hard to call. CDR1 is MGHRA and CDR2 is YSYEKL in the germline V gene. V lost 6 bases and J lost 5, with 22 bases in between. The length of the CDR3 is 16 residues. The CDR3 coding sequence is TGCGCCAGCAGTGGAGACGGGTTCTCTGCGCCCGAGACCCAGTACTTC. As protein: CASSGDGFSAPETQYF.

The gene calls are TRBV5-1 and TRBJ2-2; D is ambiguous. This CDR3 comprises 16 residues. V was shortened by 1 base and J by 6 bases, with 16 bases between the two germline ends. In germline, CDR1 is SGHRS, CDR2 YFSETQ. The CDR3 here is CASSLRLGGPAGELFF. CDR3 coding DNA: TGCGCCAGCAGCTTGCGGCTCGGTGGTCCGGCCGGGGAGCTGTTTTTT.

This clonotype was seen a few times. V gene TRBV7-9 combines with J gene TRBJ1-1; TRBD1 matches at 7 bases. Germline V gene sequence: CDR1 SEHNR, CDR2 FQNEAQ (reference sequence). The CDR3 has 19 residues. Trimming took 1 base from V and 0 from J; bases not matched to a gene: 14. DNA of the CDR3: TGTGCCAGCAGCTTAGTCCGTTTCAGGGGGAAGGGGATGAACACTGAAGCTTTCTTT. Encoded protein: CASSLVRFRGKGMNTEAFF.

This clonotype has more than one count but fewer than ten. The CDR3 sequence is CASSLEWASGGSEQFF. The CDR3 bases are TGTGCCAGCAGCTTAGAATGGGCTAGCGGGGGGAGTGAGCAGTTCTTC. The V call is TRBV7-2, the J call TRBJ2-1, with 11 bases aligning to TRBD2. The germline V gene encodes CDR1 SGHTA and CDR2 FQGNSA. J was trimmed by 9 bases and V by 1 base; bases with no gene match: 8. The CDR3 totals 16 residues.

V and J are TRBV20-1 and TRBJ2-1; possibly TRBD1 for D (6 bases). V was pared by 0 bases and J by 4 bases, with 19 bases between. The CDR3 is 17 amino acids. CDR1 DFQATT and CDR2 SNEGSKA come from the germline V gene (reference sequence). This CDR3 is CSARDAAQGTLYNEQFF. CDR3 in DNA: TGCAGTGCTAGAGATGCGGCCCAGGGGACCCTTTACAATGAGCAGTTCTTC.

The rearrangement uses TRBV5-1 and TRBJ1-2; D unclear. CDR3 length equals 15 residues. Trimming took 0 bases from V and 4 from J, leaving 13 bases between them. CDR1 SGHRS and CDR2 YFSETQ come from the germline V gene. Here the CDR3 DNA reads TGCGCCAGCAGCTTGGATGAGGGCTGGGTCTATGGCTACACCTTC. This sequence encodes CASSLDEGWVYGYTF.

The rearrangement links TRBV6-1 to TRBJ2-7; unclear D gene. Germline V lookup: CDR1 MNHNS, CDR2 SASEGT. This CDR3 is 15 amino acids long. V gave up 0 bases and J gave up 4 bases, with 13 bases separating them. The CDR3 protein is CASSEATTVGYEQYF. CDR3 coding DNA: TGTGCCAGCAGTGAAGCTACTACTGTAGGATACGAGCAGTACTTC.

The gene calls are TRBV6-5 and TRBJ2-3; a weak D match, TRBD2 (5 bases). V was trimmed by 0 bases and J by 9 bases, leaving 16 bases between them. The V gene's germline CDR1 is MNHEY and CDR2 SVGAGI. This CDR3 region has 15 residues. The CDR3 region has the DNA TGTGCCAGCAGTTACTCGGCTAGCTTTTCATTCACGCAGTATTTT. It translates to CASSYSASFSFTQYF.

There are a few counts of this clonotype. The J gene is TRBJ1-5, the V gene TRBV6-4, with D uncertain. The CDR3 runs 13 residues. Trimming stripped 6 bases from V and 4 bases from J, with 10 bases between. Per germline, CDR1 MRHNA and CDR2 SNTAGT. CDR3 sequence: CASRGRINQPQHF. In DNA, the CDR3 is TGTGCCAGCAGGGGCAGGATTAATCAGCCCCAGCATTTT.

This chain links TRBV7-3 with TRBJ2-6; D may correspond to TRBD1 or TRBD2 (5 bases each). The germline CDR1 and CDR2 sequences are SGHTA and FQGTGA. Trimming took off 4 bases at V and 0 bases at J, with 7 bases between the two ends. CDR3 size: 15 residues. In DNA, the CDR3 is TGTGCCAGCAGCTCGGGGCTCTCTGGGGCCAACGTCCTGACTTTC. Residues: CASSSGLSGANVLTF.

This chain connects TRBV12-3 or TRBV12-4 to TRBJ2-7; no clear D gene. CDR3 size: 12 residues. The ends were cut back, 1 base at V and 4 bases at J, with 5 bases in the middle. CDR3 nucleotides: TGTGCCAGCAGTTTAGATTTTTACGAGCAGTACGTC. It specifies CASSLDFYEQYV.

The rearrangement links TRBV7-2 to TRBJ2-2, with 7 bases aligning to TRBD2. J lost 5 bases, V lost 2 bases, and 8 bases had no gene match. The V gene's germline CDR1 is SGHTA and CDR2 FQGNSA. CDR3 length: 16 amino acids. CDR3 bases: TGTGCCAGCAGCTTATTTTCGGGGGGAAGGACCGGGGAGCTGTTTTTT. Its translation: CASSLFSGGRTGELFF.